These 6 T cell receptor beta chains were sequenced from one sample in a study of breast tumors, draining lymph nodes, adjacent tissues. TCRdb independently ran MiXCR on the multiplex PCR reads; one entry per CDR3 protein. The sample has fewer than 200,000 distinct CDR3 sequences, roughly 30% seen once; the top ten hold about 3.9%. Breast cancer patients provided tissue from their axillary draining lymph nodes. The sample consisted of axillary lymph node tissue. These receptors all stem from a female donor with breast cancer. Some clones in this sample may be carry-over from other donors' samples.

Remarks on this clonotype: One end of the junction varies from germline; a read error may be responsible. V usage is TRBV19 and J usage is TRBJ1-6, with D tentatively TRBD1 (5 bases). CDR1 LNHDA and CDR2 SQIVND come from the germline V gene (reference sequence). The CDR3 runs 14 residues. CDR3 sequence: CASSPGQGYSPLRF. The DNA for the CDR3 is TGCGCCAGTAGCCCTGGGCAGGGTTATTCACCCCTCCGCTTT.

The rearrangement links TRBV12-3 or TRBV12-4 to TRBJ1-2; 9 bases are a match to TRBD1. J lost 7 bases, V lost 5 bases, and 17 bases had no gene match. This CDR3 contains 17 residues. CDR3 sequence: CASSSGGAGQGKGGYTF. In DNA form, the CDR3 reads TGTGCCAGCAGTAGCGGGGGGGCGGGACAGGGAAAAGGTGGCTACACCTTC.

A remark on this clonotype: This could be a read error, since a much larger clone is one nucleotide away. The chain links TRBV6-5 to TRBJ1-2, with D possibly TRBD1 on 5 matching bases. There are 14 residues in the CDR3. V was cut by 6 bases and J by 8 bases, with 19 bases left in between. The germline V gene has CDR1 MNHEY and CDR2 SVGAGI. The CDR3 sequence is CASSSGVGVGGYTF. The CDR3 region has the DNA TGTGCCAGCAGCTCCGGCGTAGGGGTGGGAGGCTACACCTTC.

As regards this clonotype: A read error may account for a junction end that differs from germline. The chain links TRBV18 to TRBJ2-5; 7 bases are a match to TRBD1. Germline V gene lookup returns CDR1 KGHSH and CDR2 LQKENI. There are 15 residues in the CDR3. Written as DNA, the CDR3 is TGTGCCAGCTCCGGACCAGGGGGTTTGCAAGGGACCCAGTACTTT. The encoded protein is CASSGPGGLQGTQYF.

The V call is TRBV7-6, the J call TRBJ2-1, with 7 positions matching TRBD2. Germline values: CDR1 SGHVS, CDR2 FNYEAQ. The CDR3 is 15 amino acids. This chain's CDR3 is CARDLETSSYNEQFF. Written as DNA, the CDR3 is TGTGCTAGAGATCTCGAGACTAGCAGTTACAATGAGCAGTTCTTC.

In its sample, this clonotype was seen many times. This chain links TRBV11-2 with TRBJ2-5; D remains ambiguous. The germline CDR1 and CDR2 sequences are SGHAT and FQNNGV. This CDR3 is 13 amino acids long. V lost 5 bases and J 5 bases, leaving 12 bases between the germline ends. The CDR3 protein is CASSPAGAETQYF. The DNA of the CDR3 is TGTGCCAGCAGCCCTGCAGGAGCGGAGACCCAGTACTTC.